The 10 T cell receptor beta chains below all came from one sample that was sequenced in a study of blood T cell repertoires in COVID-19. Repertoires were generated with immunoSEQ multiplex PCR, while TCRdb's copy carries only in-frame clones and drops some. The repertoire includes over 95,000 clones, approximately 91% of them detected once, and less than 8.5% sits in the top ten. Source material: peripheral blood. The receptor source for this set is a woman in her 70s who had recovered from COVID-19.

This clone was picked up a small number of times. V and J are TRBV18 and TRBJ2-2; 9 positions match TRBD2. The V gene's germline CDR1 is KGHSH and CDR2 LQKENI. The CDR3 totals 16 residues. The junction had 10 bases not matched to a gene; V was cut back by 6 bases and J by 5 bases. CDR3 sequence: CASSLGTSISTGELFF. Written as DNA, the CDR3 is TGTGCCAGCTCCCTCGGGACTAGCATTTCGACCGGGGAGCTGTTTTTT.

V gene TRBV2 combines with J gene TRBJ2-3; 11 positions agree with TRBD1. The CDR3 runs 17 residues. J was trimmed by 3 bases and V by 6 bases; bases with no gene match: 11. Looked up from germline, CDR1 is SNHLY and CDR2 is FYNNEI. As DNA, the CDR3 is TGTGCCAGCAGCCTACTCGGACAGGGGGCGAGGACAGATACGCAGTATTTT. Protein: CASSLLGQGARTDTQYF. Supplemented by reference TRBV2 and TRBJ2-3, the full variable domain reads EPEVTQTPSHQVTQMGQEVILRCVPISNHLYFYWYRQILGQKVEFLVSFYNNEISEKSEIFDDQFSVERPDGSNFTLKIRSTKLEDSAMYFCASSLLGQGARTDTQYFGPGTRLTVL.

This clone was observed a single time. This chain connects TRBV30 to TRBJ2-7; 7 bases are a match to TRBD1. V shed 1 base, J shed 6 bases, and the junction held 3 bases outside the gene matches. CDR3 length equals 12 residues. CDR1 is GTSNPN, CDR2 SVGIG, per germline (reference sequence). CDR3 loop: CAWSAQGVEQYF. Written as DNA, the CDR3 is TGTGCCTGGAGTGCTCAGGGGGTCGAGCAGTACTTC.

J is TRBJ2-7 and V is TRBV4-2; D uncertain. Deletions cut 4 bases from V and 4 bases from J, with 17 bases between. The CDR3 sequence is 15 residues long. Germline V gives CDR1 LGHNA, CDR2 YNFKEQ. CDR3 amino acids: CASSPLSRSDYEQYF. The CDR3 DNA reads TGTGCCAGCAGCCCCCTTTCAAGATCAGATTACGAGCAGTACTTC.

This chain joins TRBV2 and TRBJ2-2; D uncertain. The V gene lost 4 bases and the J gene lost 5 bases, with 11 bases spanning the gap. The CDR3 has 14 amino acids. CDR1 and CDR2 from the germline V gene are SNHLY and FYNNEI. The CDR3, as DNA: TGTGCCAGCAGTGCCCTTCCCAGAACCGGGGAGCTGTTTTTT. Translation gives CASSALPRTGELFF.

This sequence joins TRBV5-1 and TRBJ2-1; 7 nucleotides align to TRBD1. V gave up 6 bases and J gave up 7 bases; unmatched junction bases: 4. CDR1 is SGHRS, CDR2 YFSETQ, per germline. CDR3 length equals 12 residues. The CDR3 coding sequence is TGCGCCAGCACTGGGACAGTTAATGAGCAGTTCTTC. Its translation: CASTGTVNEQFF.

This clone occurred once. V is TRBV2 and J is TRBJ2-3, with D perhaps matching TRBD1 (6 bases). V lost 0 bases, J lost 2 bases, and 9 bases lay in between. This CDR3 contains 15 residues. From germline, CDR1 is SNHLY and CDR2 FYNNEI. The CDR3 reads CASSEAGGPTDTQYF. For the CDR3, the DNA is TGTGCCAGCAGTGAAGCAGGGGGTCCCACAGATACGCAGTATTTT.

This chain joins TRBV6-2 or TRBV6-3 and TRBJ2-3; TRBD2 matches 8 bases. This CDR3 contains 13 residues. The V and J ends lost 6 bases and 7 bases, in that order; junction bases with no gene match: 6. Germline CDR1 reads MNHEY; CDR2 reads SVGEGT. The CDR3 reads CASSGGAPNTQYF. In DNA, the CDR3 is TGTGCCAGCAGCGGGGGGGCCCCGAATACGCAGTATTTT.

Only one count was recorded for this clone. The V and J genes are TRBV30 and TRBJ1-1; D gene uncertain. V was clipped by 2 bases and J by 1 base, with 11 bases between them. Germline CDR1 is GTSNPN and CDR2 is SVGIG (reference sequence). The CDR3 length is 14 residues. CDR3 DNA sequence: TGTGCCTGGAGTCCCGGACGGGGGAACACTGAAGCTTTCTTT. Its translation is CAWSPGRGNTEAFF.

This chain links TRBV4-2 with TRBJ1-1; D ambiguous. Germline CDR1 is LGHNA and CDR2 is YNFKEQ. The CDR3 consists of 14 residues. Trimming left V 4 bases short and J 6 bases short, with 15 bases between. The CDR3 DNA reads TGTGCCAGCAGCCGAGAAGGGTGGGGAGCTGAAGCTTTCTTT. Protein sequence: CASSREGWGAEAFF.